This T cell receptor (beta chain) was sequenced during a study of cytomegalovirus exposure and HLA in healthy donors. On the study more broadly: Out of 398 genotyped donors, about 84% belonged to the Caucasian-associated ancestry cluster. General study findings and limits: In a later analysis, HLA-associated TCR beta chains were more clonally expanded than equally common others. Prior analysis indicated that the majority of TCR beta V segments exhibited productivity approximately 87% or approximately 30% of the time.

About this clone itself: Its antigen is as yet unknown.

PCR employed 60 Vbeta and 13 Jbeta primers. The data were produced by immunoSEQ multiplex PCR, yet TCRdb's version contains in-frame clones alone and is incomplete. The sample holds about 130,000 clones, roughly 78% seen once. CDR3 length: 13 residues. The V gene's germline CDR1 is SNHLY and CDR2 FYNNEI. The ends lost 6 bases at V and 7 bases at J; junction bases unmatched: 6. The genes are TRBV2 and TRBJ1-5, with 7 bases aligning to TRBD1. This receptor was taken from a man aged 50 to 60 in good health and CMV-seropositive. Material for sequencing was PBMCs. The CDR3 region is CASSSDRRQPQHF. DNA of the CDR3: TGTGCCAGCAGCTCGGACAGGAGGCAGCCCCAGCATTTT.